This TCR beta chain derives from a study of T cell responses to AZD1222 COVID-19 vaccine. Whole-study results and caveats: Regions 160-218 and 743-854 held dominance among vaccine-associated CD4 TCRs, which spanned spike. Baseline seropositivity occurred in only a handful of AZD1222 recipients. Close to half of all spike-specific TCRs reportedly target regions of the variants that are unmutated.

The trim removed 4 bases at V and 7 bases at J, leaving 10 bases unmatched. The CDR3 runs 14 residues. Germline CDR1 is SGHRS and CDR2 is YFSETQ. Second doses at about 4 or about 12 weeks were pooled. Sequencing used immunoSEQ multiplex PCR; TCRdb keeps in-frame clones, though not all of them. The repertoire consists of approximately 75,000 clones, with 90% occurring once and the leading ten covering 1.3% to 1.5%. With regard to this clone: Its antigen is not known.

The receptor was isolated from an adult who received the AZD1222 COVID-19 vaccine. The chain combines TRBV5-1 with TRBJ2-5; 7 bases match TRBD2. The sample was peripheral blood, taken 28 days after the second AZD1222 dose. The CDR3 DNA follows: TGCGCCAGCAGCCCCACTAGCGCGGAGGGGACCCAGTACTTC. Translating gives CASSPTSAEGTQYF.